Listed below are T cell receptor beta chains from one sample, sequenced in a study of shared clonotypes between healthy human individuals. The assay was immunoSEQ multiplex PCR, and TCRdb's table has in-frame clones only and misses some. The data contain over a million clones, approximately 96% of them seen just once; the ten biggest clones take up 1% to 1.5%. Sequences were obtained from naive CD4+ T cells sorted from blood. Every receptor here comes from a man aged 25-40 years in good health. Both conserved end residues are part of each CDR3. Fields, in order: J gene, V gene, clone size, D gene, CDR3 protein, CDR3 DNA. D genes are given only for firm matches. The size field is filled for only some rows; it gives once, few, many or a size class.

J: TRBJ2-7; V: TRBV7-6; size: -; D: TRBD2; CDR3: CASVIGLAGGTHEQYF; DNA: TGTGCCAGCGTGATAGGGCTAGCGGGAGGAACCCACGAGCAGTACTTC
J: TRBJ1-1; V: TRBV6-5; size: -; D: -; CDR3: CASSHVSTEAFF; DNA: TGTGCCAGCAGCCACGTTTCGACTGAAGCTTTCTTT
J: TRBJ2-2; V: TRBV27; size: -; D: TRBD1; CDR3: CASSLIQGANTGELFF; DNA: TGTGCCAGCAGTTTAATTCAGGGGGCGAACACCGGGGAGCTGTTTTTT
J: TRBJ2-3; V: TRBV29-1; size: -; D: -; CDR3: CSGIIASSTDTQYF; DNA: TGCAGCGGAATTATAGCGTCTAGCACAGATACGCAGTATTTT
J: TRBJ1-2; V: TRBV5-1; size: -; D: -; CDR3: CASSLRGNYGYTF; DNA: TGCGCCAGCAGCTTGAGGGGTAACTATGGCTACACCTTC
J: TRBJ1-4; V: TRBV7-9; size: -; D: -; CDR3: CASSLAITDIEDEKLFF; DNA: TGTGCCAGCAGCTTAGCGATAACAGATATAGAGGATGAAAAACTGTTTTTT
J: TRBJ2-1; V: TRBV27; size: -; D: TRBD2; CDR3: CASTRQKGLAGPRNEQFF; DNA: TGTGCCAGCACGAGACAAAAGGGACTAGCGGGACCTAGGAATGAGCAGTTCTTC
J: TRBJ2-1; V: TRBV10-3; size: once; D: -; CDR3: CAISETGANEQFF; DNA: TGTGCCATCAGTGAAACGGGAGCCAATGAGCAGTTCTTC
J: TRBJ2-5; V: TRBV9; size: -; D: -; CDR3: CASRDGSQGTQYF; DNA: TGTGCCAGCCGAGACGGGTCTCAGGGGACCCAGTACTTC
J: TRBJ2-3; V: TRBV5-1; size: -; D: -; CDR3: CASSLTERTDTQYF; DNA: TGCGCCAGCAGCTTGACTGAAAGGACAGATACGCAGTATTTT
J: TRBJ2-3; V: TRBV29-1; size: once; D: -; CDR3: CSVRGRDLSDTQYF; DNA: TGCAGCGTACGGGGGCGGGATCTTTCCGATACGCAGTATTTT
J: TRBJ2-1; V: TRBV28; size: -; D: -; CDR3: CASSLEASRYYNEQFF; DNA: TGTGCCAGCAGTTTGGAGGCTAGCCGCTACTACAATGAGCAGTTCTTC
J: TRBJ2-1; V: TRBV19; size: few; D: -; CDR3: CASSLDRNNEQFF; DNA: TGTGCCAGTAGCCTTGACCGGAACAATGAGCAGTTCTTC
J: TRBJ2-7; V: TRBV27; size: -; D: -; CDR3: CASSLLSSKNYEQYF; DNA: TGTGCCAGCAGTTTACTATCTAGTAAAAACTACGAGCAGTACTTC
J: TRBJ2-1; V: TRBV19; size: -; D: -; CDR3: CASSIQAEGSYNEQFF; DNA: TGTGCCAGTAGTATTCAGGCCGAGGGATCCTACAATGAGCAGTTCTTC
J: TRBJ2-5; V: TRBV28; size: -; D: TRBD2; CDR3: CASSPTLADGWETQYF; DNA: TGTGCCAGCAGTCCCACCCTAGCGGACGGGTGGGAGACCCAGTACTTC
J: TRBJ2-7; V: TRBV28; size: -; D: -; CDR3: CASSPPSRQSEQYF; DNA: TGTGCCAGCAGTCCACCCTCCCGTCAGAGCGAGCAGTACTTC
J: TRBJ2-1; V: TRBV7-3; size: -; D: TRBD2; CDR3: CASSLVAGGIEQFF; DNA: TGTGCCAGCAGCCTCGTAGCGGGAGGCATTGAGCAGTTCTTC
J: TRBJ2-3; V: TRBV7-3; size: -; D: -; CDR3: CASSLIGQGVLADTQYF; DNA: TGTGCCAGCAGCTTAATTGGGCAGGGCGTTCTTGCAGATACGCAGTATTTT
J: TRBJ2-1; V: TRBV5-4; size: -; D: TRBD2; CDR3: CASSLVGTSSYNEQFF; DNA: TGTGCCAGCAGCTTGGTGGGGACTAGCTCTTACAATGAGCAGTTCTTC
J: TRBJ2-5; V: TRBV9; size: -; D: TRBD1; CDR3: CASSPGQGGLNQETQYF; DNA: TGTGCCAGCAGCCCAGGACAGGGGGGCTTAAACCAAGAGACCCAGTACTTC
J: TRBJ1-3; V: TRBV5-1; size: -; D: -; CDR3: CASSLAGRSGNTIYF; DNA: TGCGCCAGCAGCTTGGCGGGCAGGTCTGGAAACACCATATATTTT
J: TRBJ1-5; V: TRBV30; size: -; D: TRBD1; CDR3: CAWGTGGDQPQHF; DNA: TGTGCCTGGGGGACAGGGGGAGATCAGCCCCAGCATTTT
J: TRBJ2-1; V: TRBV5-8; size: -; D: TRBD1; CDR3: CASSWDRGGHEQFF; DNA: TGTGCCAGCAGCTGGGACAGGGGCGGGCATGAGCAGTTCTTC
J: TRBJ1-3; V: TRBV18; size: -; D: TRBD1; CDR3: CASSPAGTGIGNTIYF; DNA: TGTGCCAGCTCACCAGCCGGGACAGGGATAGGAAACACCATATATTTT
J: TRBJ2-1; V: TRBV13; size: -; D: TRBD1; CDR3: CASSHRGVLYNEQFF; DNA: TGTGCCAGCAGCCACAGGGGAGTTCTGTACAATGAGCAGTTCTTC
J: TRBJ2-6; V: TRBV6-1; size: -; D: TRBD1; CDR3: CASSASPSGQGLLWANVLTF; DNA: TGTGCCAGCAGTGCTAGTCCTTCGGGACAGGGACTTCTCTGGGCCAACGTCCTGACTTTC
J: TRBJ2-7; V: TRBV27; size: once; D: -; CDR3: CASSLSVGFPAYEQYF; DNA: TGTGCCAGCAGTTTATCGGTGGGCTTCCCCGCCTACGAGCAGTACTTC
J: TRBJ2-2; V: TRBV10-2; size: -; D: -; CDR3: CASRDRLVAGELFF; DNA: TGCGCCAGCAGGGATAGACTAGTGGCCGGGGAGCTGTTTTTT
J: TRBJ2-7; V: TRBV10-3; size: -; D: TRBD2; CDR3: CAISESSSGSYEQYF; DNA: TGTGCCATCAGTGAGTCTTCTAGCGGCTCCTACGAGCAGTACTTC
J: TRBJ2-5; V: TRBV18; size: -; D: TRBD2; CDR3: CASSPLAGGLAVQETQYF; DNA: TGTGCCAGCTCACCACTCGCGGGGGGACTAGCGGTTCAAGAGACCCAGTACTTC
J: TRBJ1-3; V: TRBV9; size: -; D: -; CDR3: CASSVGSSGNTIYF; DNA: TGTGCCAGCAGCGTAGGTAGCTCTGGAAACACCATATATTTT
J: TRBJ2-7; V: TRBV6-5; size: -; D: -; CDR3: CASNRSRERAYEQYF; DNA: TGTGCCAGCAATAGGAGCCGAGAAAGGGCCTACGAGCAGTACTTC
J: TRBJ2-5; V: TRBV5-1; size: -; D: -; CDR3: CASRGNPGHQQETQYF; DNA: TGCGCCAGCAGGGGGAACCCGGGACACCAACAAGAGACCCAGTACTTC
J: TRBJ1-1; V: TRBV28; size: -; D: TRBD1; CDR3: CASSPHSGTGGYTEAFF; DNA: TGTGCCAGCAGTCCCCATAGTGGGACAGGGGGTTACACTGAAGCTTTCTTT